Each of the 5 T cell receptor beta chains below was sequenced from the same sample in a study of neurological immune-mediated disorders. TCRdb independently ran MiXCR on the 5' RACE reads; one entry per CDR3 protein. The sample comprises about 21,000 distinct CDR3 sequences, approximately 6.6% of which are singletons, and 45% to 50% rests with the top ten. Sequencing used CD8+ T cells from blood. These receptors originate from a man younger than 35 in good health.

This clonotype was observed at least ten times. This sequence joins TRBV27 and TRBJ2-1; TRBD1 matches at 10 bases. The junction had 1 base not matched to a gene; V was cut back by 3 bases and J by 5 bases. The CDR3 runs to 14 residues. The germline V gene has CDR1 MNHEY and CDR2 SMNVEV (reference sequence). The chain's CDR3 is CASSLDRGDNEQFF. DNA of the CDR3: TGTGCCAGCAGTTTGGACAGGGGGGACAATGAGCAGTTCTTC.

This clonotype was counted many times. The genes are TRBV20-1 and TRBJ2-3; 11 positions match TRBD2. Unmatched junction bases numbered 7, after V lost 3 bases and J lost 5 bases. CDR1 is DFQATT, CDR2 SNEGSKA, per germline (reference sequence). This CDR3 has 15 residues. The CDR3 protein is CSASELAGVGDTQYF. The CDR3, as DNA: TGCAGTGCTAGTGAACTAGCGGGGGTCGGAGATACGCAGTATTTT.

This clonotype was recorded many times. This chain connects TRBV24-1 to TRBJ2-2; D possibly matches TRBD1 or TRBD2 (5 bases each). The CDR3 sequence is 12 residues long. The V and J ends lost 1 base and 15 bases respectively, with 11 bases between them. The germline gives CDR1 KGHDR, CDR2 SFDVKD. The CDR3 reads CATSDFLGTVFF. The CDR3 region has the DNA TGTGCCACCAGTGATTTTCTGGGGACGGTGTTTTTT.

In its sample, this clonotype was seen many times. CDR3 DNA: TGCGCCAGCAGCCCGGACATCTCCTACGAGCAGTACTTC. Translation gives CASSPDISYEQYF. This chain uses TRBV5-1 with TRBJ2-7, with a possible D match to TRBD1 (5 bases). With 4 bases removed from V and 0 bases from J, the gap between germline ends came to 8 bases. The CDR3 runs 13 residues. Germline-derived CDR1 and CDR2 are SGHRS and YFSETQ.

This clonotype was recorded many times. This chain uses TRBV20-1 with TRBJ1-1, with D uncertain. Trimming removed 4 bases at V and 4 bases at J, with 7 bases between. Germline V gene lookup returns CDR1 DFQATT and CDR2 SNEGSKA (reference sequence). This CDR3 contains 11 residues. The CDR3 spells CSATQVTEAFF. The CDR3 coding sequence is TGCAGTGCTACTCAGGTCACTGAAGCTTTCTTT.